Presented here are 8 T cell receptor beta chains from one specimen sequenced in a study of blood T cell repertoires in COVID-19. TCRdb's copy holds only in-frame clones and misses some; the assay was immunoSEQ multiplex PCR. The sample yields about 150,000 clones, around four fifths seen once. The material sequenced was PBMCs or T cells enriched from blood (not recorded which). Receptors originate from a woman in her 40s who had recovered from COVID-19.

The chain combines TRBV19 with TRBJ2-5; possible D gene TRBD2, 5 bases. Trimming stripped 7 bases from V and 5 bases from J, with 14 bases between. Germline-derived CDR1 and CDR2 are LNHDA and SQIVND (reference sequence). The CDR3 loop spans 13 amino acids. In DNA, the CDR3 is TGTGCCAGTAAGGGAGCGGCGTGGGAGACCCAGTACTTC. Protein product: CASKGAAWETQYF. Using reference TRBV19 and TRBJ2-5 for the parts outside the CDR3, the full variable domain is DGGITQSPKYLFRKEGQNVTLSCEQNLNHDAMYWYRQDPGQGLRLIYYSQIVNDFQKGDIAEGYSVSREKKESFPLTVTSAQKNPTAFYLCASKGAAWETQYFGPGTRLLVL.

The chain joins TRBV28 to TRBJ1-2; 8 bases are shared with TRBD1. V was pared by 4 bases and J by 4 bases, with 11 bases of the junction left unmatched. Germline CDR1 and CDR2: MDHEN and SYDVKM. There are 16 residues in the CDR3. This CDR3 reads CASSWTGSQLGYGYTF. The CDR3 nucleotides are TGTGCCAGCAGTTGGACAGGGAGCCAGCTAGGCTATGGCTACACCTTC.

This clone was found once. The V call is TRBV2, the J call TRBJ2-5; the match to TRBD1 covers 7 bases. Losses at the gene ends were 5 bases for V and 9 bases for J; bases not matched to a gene: 3. Germline CDR1 is SNHLY and CDR2 is FYNNEI. The CDR3 is 11 amino acids. The CDR3 DNA is TGTGCCAGCAGTCGACAGGGCGCCCAGTACTTC. It specifies CASSRQGAQYF.

For the CDR3, the DNA is TGTGCCAGCAGCCAATGTCTTGCGGGCCGCGGCACAGATACGCAGTATTTT. Protein sequence: CASSQCLAGRGTDTQYF. This chain joins TRBV16 and TRBJ2-3, with a tentative D call TRBD2 (5 bases). V was cut by 1 base and J by 1 base, with 15 bases left in between. The CDR3 has 17 residues. The germline V gene has CDR1 KGHSY and CDR2 FQNENV.

This chain connects TRBV19 to TRBJ2-2; 9 bases line up with TRBD1. Trimming cost V 3 bases and J 2 bases; bases outside gene matches: 13. The germline V gene encodes CDR1 LNHDA and CDR2 SQIVND (reference sequence). The CDR3 sequence is 19 residues long. DNA of the CDR3: TGTGCCAGTAGTATTCTCCCCTCATACAGGGGGCTTAACACCGGGGAGCTGTTTTTT. As protein: CASSILPSYRGLNTGELFF.

This chain uses TRBV20-1 with TRBJ2-3, with unresolved D. Germline V gene lookup returns CDR1 DFQATT and CDR2 SNEGSKA (reference sequence). This CDR3 has 11 residues. V lost 6 bases and J 0 bases, leaving 4 bases between the germline ends. This CDR3 is CSATSTDTQYF. CDR3 bases: TGCAGTGCAACTAGCACAGATACGCAGTATTTT.

The chain uses TRBV21-1 and TRBJ2-5; the table calls TRBD1, which could not be checked here. TRBV21-1 counts as a pseudogene. The CDR3 spans 14 residues. The CDR3 sequence: CASSFPTDQETQYF. The CDR3 DNA follows: TGTGCCAGCAGCTTCCCTACAGACCAAGAGACCCAGTACTTC.

The count of this clone is one. V is TRBV7-9 and J is TRBJ1-1; D is undetermined. The V gene's germline CDR1 is SEHNR and CDR2 FQNEAQ (reference sequence). V was trimmed by 1 base and J by 8 bases, leaving 8 bases between them. This CDR3 has 12 residues. The CDR3 DNA sequence: TGTGCCAGCAGCTTAGGGTCCGGGGAAGCTTTCTTT. It specifies CASSLGSGEAFF.